The rows below give T cell receptor beta chains drawn from one sample of a study of shared clonotypes between healthy human individuals. Measured with immunoSEQ multiplex PCR; TCRdb has only the in-frame clones, and not every one. The sample yields about 2 million clones, roughly 94% seen once. The sample comprised naive CD8+ T cells sorted from blood. Receptor source: a man in his late teens or twenties in good health. Both conserved end residues are part of each CDR3. A D gene is named only where the DNA matches it firmly. Where a row states a size, it is once, few, many or the class of an expanded clone; other rows omit it.

>15|TRBV7-2|once|TRBJ2-1|TRBD2
TGTGCCAGCAGCTTAGAGAGCGGGAGTTACAATGAGCAGTTCTTC
CASSLESGSYNEQFF
>12|TRBV30|few|TRBJ1-1|-
TGTGCCTGGAGTGTAAGTGGGGCTGAAGCTTTCTTT
CAWSVSGAEAFF
>13|TRBV5-6|-|TRBJ2-7|-
TGTGCCAGCAGCTTGGAGGCGGGGTACGAGCAGTACTTC
CASSLEAGYEQYF
>15|TRBV4-2|-|TRBJ1-5|-
TGTGCCAGCAGCCAAGATCTGGGGGGGCTGGGGGCCCAGCATTTT
CASSQDLGGLGAQHF
>16|TRBV28|-|TRBJ1-5|-
TGTGCCAGCAGTTTAAATTGGGGTGATGCCTATCAGCCCCAGCATTTT
CASSLNWGDAYQPQHF
>17|TRBV29-1|-|TRBJ1-1|-
TGCAGCGTTGATAGTGGGGACGGAGGTTGGGGTAGGACTGAAGCTTTCTTT
CSVDSGDGGWGRTEAFF
>13|TRBV4-1|-|TRBJ1-6|-
TGCGCCAGCAGCCAGGGCTATAATTCACCCCTCCACTTT
CASSQGYNSPLHF
>15|TRBV4-3|-|TRBJ2-1|-
TGCGCCAGCAGCCAAGGGGACTTTGGGGCCAATGAGCAGTTCTTC
CASSQGDFGANEQFF
>16|TRBV28|-|TRBJ1-3|-
TGTGCCAGCAGGCCTTTACAGGGATATACTGGAAACACCATATATTTT
CASRPLQGYTGNTIYF
>15|TRBV21-1|-|TRBJ2-5|-
TGTGCCAGCAGGGGATATGGCCGAGATCAAGAGACCCAGTACTTC
CASRGYGRDQETQYF
>13|TRBV6-1|-|TRBJ2-7|-
TGTGCCAGCACCGAATCGGGCGGGGACGAGCAGTACTTC
CASTESGGDEQYF
>14|TRBV4-1|-|TRBJ1-1|-
TGCGCCAGCAGGACAGGACCTATGAACACTGAAGCTTTCTTT
CASRTGPMNTEAFF
>14|TRBV10-2|-|TRBJ2-7|-
TGCGCCAGCAGTGATCTAGTGGTACCCTACGAGCAGTACTTC
CASSDLVVPYEQYF
>12|TRBV11-2|-|TRBJ1-3|-
TGTGCCAGCAGCTTGGGAGGAAACACCATATATTTT
CASSLGGNTIYF
>14|TRBV6-1|once|TRBJ2-7|-
TGTGCCAGCAGCTACGACAGGTTTGCCTACGAGCAGTACTTC
CASSYDRFAYEQYF
>13|TRBV25-1|-|TRBJ2-7|-
TGTGCCAGGGGTGGCGGCAGTAGCTACGAGCAGTACTTC
CARGGGSSYEQYF
>13|TRBV6-5|-|TRBJ1-2|-
TGTGCCAGCAGTTACGAGGGCGGCTATGGCTACACCTTC
CASSYEGGYGYTF
>16|TRBV13|-|TRBJ2-3|TRBD2
TGTGCCAGCAGCGGGGGGACTAGCGGGAGTCTAGATACGCAGTATTTT
CASSGGTSGSLDTQYF
>14|TRBV9|-|TRBJ2-5|-
TGTGCCAGCAGCGTAGACGCCTTCCAGGTGACCCAGTACTTC
CASSVDAFQVTQYF
>15|TRBV30|-|TRBJ1-2|-
TGTGCCTGGAGTCCCGCTACAGCGGTGGGCTATGGCTACACCTTC
CAWSPATAVGYGYTF
>16|TRBV27|-|TRBJ2-1|TRBD1
TGTGCCAGCAGTCAATACGGACAGGGCCCCTACAATGAGCAGTTCTTC
CASSQYGQGPYNEQFF
>14|TRBV2|-|TRBJ1-4|-
TGTGCCAGCAGATCATGGGACAATAATGAAAAACTGTTTTTT
CASRSWDNNEKLFF
>16|TRBV7-9|once|TRBJ2-1|TRBD1
TGTGCCAGCAGCTTTAGACAGGGGGCGTTTGTTTATGAGCAGTTCTTC
CASSFRQGAFVYEQFF
>17|TRBV25-1|-|TRBJ2-3|TRBD2
TGTGCCAGCAGTGCTTCGAGACTAGCGGGAGTAGGGGATACGCAGTATTTT
CASSASRLAGVGDTQYF